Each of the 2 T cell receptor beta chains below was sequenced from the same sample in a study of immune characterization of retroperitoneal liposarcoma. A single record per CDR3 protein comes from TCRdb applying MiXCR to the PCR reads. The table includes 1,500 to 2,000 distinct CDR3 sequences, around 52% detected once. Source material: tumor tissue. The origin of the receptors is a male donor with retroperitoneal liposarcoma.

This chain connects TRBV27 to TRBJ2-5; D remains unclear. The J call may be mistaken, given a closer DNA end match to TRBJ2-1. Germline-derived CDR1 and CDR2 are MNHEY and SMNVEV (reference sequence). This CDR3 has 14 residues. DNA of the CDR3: TGTGCCAGCAGCGTGCAAAGGAATCGGAATGAGCAGTTCTTC. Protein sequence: CASSVQRNRNEQFF.

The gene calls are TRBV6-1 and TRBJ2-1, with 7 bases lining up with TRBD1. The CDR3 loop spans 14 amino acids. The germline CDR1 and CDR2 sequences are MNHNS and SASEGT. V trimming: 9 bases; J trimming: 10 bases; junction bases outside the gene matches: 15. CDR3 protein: CARDRTGFYYEQFF. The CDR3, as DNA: TGTGCCAGGGATCGGACAGGCTTCTACTACGAGCAGTTCTTC.